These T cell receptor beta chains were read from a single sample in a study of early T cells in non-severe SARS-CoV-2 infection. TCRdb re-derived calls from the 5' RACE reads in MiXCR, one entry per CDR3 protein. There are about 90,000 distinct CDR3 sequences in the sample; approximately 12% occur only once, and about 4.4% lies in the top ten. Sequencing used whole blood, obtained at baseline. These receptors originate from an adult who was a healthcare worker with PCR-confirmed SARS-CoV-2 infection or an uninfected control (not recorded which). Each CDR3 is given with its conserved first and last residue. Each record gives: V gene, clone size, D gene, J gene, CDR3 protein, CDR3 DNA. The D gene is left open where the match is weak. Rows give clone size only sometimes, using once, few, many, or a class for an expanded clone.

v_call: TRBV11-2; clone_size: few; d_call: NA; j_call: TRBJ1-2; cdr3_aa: CASSPFLLTAPLRGYTF; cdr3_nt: TGTGCCAGCAGCCCCTTCTTACTCACAGCCCCCCTTCGGGGCTACACCTTC
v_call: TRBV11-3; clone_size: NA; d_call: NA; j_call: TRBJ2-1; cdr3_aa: CASSATGDEQFF; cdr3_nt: TGTGCCAGCAGCGCCACCGGGGATGAGCAGTTCTTC
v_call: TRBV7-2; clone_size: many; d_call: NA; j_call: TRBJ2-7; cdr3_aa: CASRRDYSYEQYF; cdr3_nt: TGTGCCAGCAGACGAGACTATTCCTACGAGCAGTACTTC
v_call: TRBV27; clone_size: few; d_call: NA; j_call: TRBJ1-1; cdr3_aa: CATGPSNTEAFF; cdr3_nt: TGTGCCACGGGACCTTCGAACACTGAAGCTTTCTTT
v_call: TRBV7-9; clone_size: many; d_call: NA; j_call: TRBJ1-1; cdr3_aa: CASSRTRDSEAFF; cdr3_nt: TGTGCCAGCAGCCGAACTAGGGACTCTGAAGCTTTCTTT
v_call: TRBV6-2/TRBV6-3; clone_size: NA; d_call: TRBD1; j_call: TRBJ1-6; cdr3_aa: CASSHGQGDSPLHF; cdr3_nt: TGTGCCAGCAGTCACGGACAGGGTGATTCACCCCTCCACTTT
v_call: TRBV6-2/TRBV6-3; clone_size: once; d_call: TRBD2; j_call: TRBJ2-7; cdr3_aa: CASRPTGGSEQYF; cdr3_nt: TGTGCCAGCAGACCCACCGGGGGGTCCGAGCAGTACTTC
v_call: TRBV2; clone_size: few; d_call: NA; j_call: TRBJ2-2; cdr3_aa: CASSRRTANTGELFF; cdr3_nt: TGTGCCAGCAGCCGTAGGACAGCGAACACCGGGGAGCTGTTTTTT
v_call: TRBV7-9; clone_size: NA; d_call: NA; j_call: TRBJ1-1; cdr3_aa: CASSLPGGLTEAFF; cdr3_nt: TGTGCCAGCAGCTTACCGGGCGGTCTCACTGAAGCTTTCTTT
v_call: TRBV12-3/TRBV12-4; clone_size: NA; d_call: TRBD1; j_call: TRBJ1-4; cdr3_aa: CASSLYRDRSEKLFF; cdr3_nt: TGTGCCAGCAGTTTATACAGGGACAGGAGTGAAAAACTGTTTTTT
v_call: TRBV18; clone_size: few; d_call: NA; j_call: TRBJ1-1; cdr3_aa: CASSPRSETEAFF; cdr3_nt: TGTGCCAGCTCACCCAGAAGTGAAACGGAAGCTTTCTTT
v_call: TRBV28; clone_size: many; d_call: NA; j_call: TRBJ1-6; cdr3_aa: CASREANSPLHF; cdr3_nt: TGTGCCAGCAGGGAAGCTAATTCACCCCTCCACTTT
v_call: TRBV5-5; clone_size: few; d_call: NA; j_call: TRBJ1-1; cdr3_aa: CASSLARPGGTEAFF; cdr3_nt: TGTGCCAGCAGCCTTGCTCGTCCCGGGGGGACTGAAGCTTTCTTT
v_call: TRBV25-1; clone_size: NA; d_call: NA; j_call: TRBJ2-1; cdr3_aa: CASSELGSPEEQFF; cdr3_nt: TGTGCCAGCAGTGAATTAGGCTCCCCAGAGGAGCAGTTCTTC
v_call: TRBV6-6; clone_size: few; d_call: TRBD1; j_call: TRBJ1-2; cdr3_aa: CASWTGNYGYTF; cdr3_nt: TGTGCCAGCTGGACAGGGAACTATGGCTACACCTTC
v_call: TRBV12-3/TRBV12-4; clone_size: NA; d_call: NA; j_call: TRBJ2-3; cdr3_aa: CASSLAVDTQYF; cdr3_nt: TGTGCCAGCAGTTTAGCCGTTGATACGCAGTATTTT
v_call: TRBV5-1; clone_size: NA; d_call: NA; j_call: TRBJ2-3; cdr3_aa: CASSPTRRDGVTQYF; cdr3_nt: TGCGCCAGCAGCCCAACTCGAAGAGATGGAGTTACGCAGTATTTT
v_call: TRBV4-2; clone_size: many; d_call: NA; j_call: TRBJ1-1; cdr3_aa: CASTGTVGVEAFF; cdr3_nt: TGTGCCAGCACGGGGACCGTGGGGGTTGAAGCTTTCTTT
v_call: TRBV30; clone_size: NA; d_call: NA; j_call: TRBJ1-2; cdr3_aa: CAWSNINGYTF; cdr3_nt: TGTGCCTGGAGTAATATCAATGGCTACACCTTC
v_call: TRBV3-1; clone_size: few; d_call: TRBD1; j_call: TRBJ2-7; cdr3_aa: CASSEGTGGVQYF; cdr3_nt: TGTGCCAGCAGCGAAGGGACAGGGGGTGTGCAGTACTTC